The rows below give T cell receptor beta chains drawn from one sample of a study of Graves' ophthalmopathy and Graves' hyperthyroidism. TCRdb ran MiXCR on the multiplex PCR reads and lists one entry per CDR3 protein. The sample lists over a million distinct CDR3 sequences; less than 45% were seen once. Material for sequencing was peripheral blood or thyroid tissue (not recorded which). Every receptor here comes from an adult man with Graves' hyperthyroidism. The CDR3 runs from the conserved cysteine through the conserved F or W. The order of the fields is D gene, clone size, J gene, V gene, CDR3 DNA, CDR3 protein. D genes are given only for firm matches. Size tells how often a clone was seen (once, few, many) or the class of an expanded clone, and some rows leave it out.

d_call: .; clone_size: .; j_call: TRBJ2-5; v_call: TRBV5-6; cdr3_nt: TGTGCCAGCAGCTTGGAGGGACCGACCGACCAAGAGACCCAGTACTTC; cdr3_aa: CASSLEGPTDQETQYF
d_call: .; clone_size: .; j_call: TRBJ2-7; v_call: TRBV4-3; cdr3_nt: TGCGCCAGCAGCCAAGAAGACAACTCCTACGAGCAGTACTTC; cdr3_aa: CASSQEDNSYEQYF
d_call: TRBD1; clone_size: .; j_call: TRBJ1-6; v_call: TRBV5-4; cdr3_nt: TGTGCCAGCAGCTTGCGGCGTTTGGACAGGGCTAACTCACCCCTCCACTTT; cdr3_aa: CASSLRRLDRANSPLHF
d_call: .; clone_size: .; j_call: TRBJ2-7; v_call: TRBV29-1; cdr3_nt: TGCAGCGGGAGGGCCCGGCTACTTTACGAGCAGTACTTC; cdr3_aa: CSGRARLLYEQYF
d_call: .; clone_size: .; j_call: TRBJ2-7; v_call: TRBV5-1; cdr3_nt: TGCGCCAGCAGCTTGGCTTTAGGCCAGACCTACGAGCAGTACTTC; cdr3_aa: CASSLALGQTYEQYF
d_call: .; clone_size: many; j_call: TRBJ1-2; v_call: TRBV7-9; cdr3_nt: TGTGCCAGCAGCCCCCCCAGGCTAAACTATGGCTACACCTTC; cdr3_aa: CASSPPRLNYGYTF
d_call: .; clone_size: few; j_call: TRBJ2-7; v_call: TRBV4-1; cdr3_nt: TGCGCCAGCAGCCAAGATCCGGAAGAAATCTACGAGCAGTACTTC; cdr3_aa: CASSQDPEEIYEQYF
d_call: .; clone_size: .; j_call: TRBJ1-2; v_call: TRBV5-4; cdr3_nt: TGTGCCAGCAGCCCCCGGGGAGGGGCCAACTATGGCTACACCTTC; cdr3_aa: CASSPRGGANYGYTF
d_call: .; clone_size: .; j_call: TRBJ1-5; v_call: TRBV7-2; cdr3_nt: TGTGCCAGCAGCGAGCAGGGAGTAGGCAATCAGCCCCAGCATTTT; cdr3_aa: CASSEQGVGNQPQHF
d_call: .; clone_size: .; j_call: TRBJ2-1; v_call: TRBV7-9; cdr3_nt: TGTGCCAGCAGCGCCCGCGGACAGGGCGGGAGGGCTAATGAGCAGTTCTTC; cdr3_aa: CASSARGQGGRANEQFF
d_call: TRBD1; clone_size: .; j_call: TRBJ1-5; v_call: TRBV4-3; cdr3_nt: TGCGCCAGCAGCCAGCCGCGGGACAGCAGCCCCAATCAGCCCCAGCATTTT; cdr3_aa: CASSQPRDSSPNQPQHF
d_call: .; clone_size: many; j_call: TRBJ1-1; v_call: TRBV12-3/TRBV12-4; cdr3_nt: TGTGCCAGCAGTCCCGGATATAACACTGAAGCTTTCTTT; cdr3_aa: CASSPGYNTEAFF
d_call: .; clone_size: few; j_call: TRBJ1-3; v_call: TRBV11-2; cdr3_nt: TGTGCCAGCAGCCTAGCCCCCAGGTTCAGCTCTGGAAACACCATATATTTT; cdr3_aa: CASSLAPRFSSGNTIYF
d_call: .; clone_size: once; j_call: TRBJ1-2; v_call: TRBV7-2; cdr3_nt: TGTGCCAGCAGCTCCAGGGCACGGGGCTACACCTTC; cdr3_aa: CASSSRARGYTF
d_call: TRBD1; clone_size: .; j_call: TRBJ1-4; v_call: TRBV7-9; cdr3_nt: TGTGCCAGCAGCCAAGGTGTCGGGACAGTCGACGAAAAACTGTTTTTT; cdr3_aa: CASSQGVGTVDEKLFF
d_call: .; clone_size: .; j_call: TRBJ1-5; v_call: TRBV5-8; cdr3_nt: TGTGCCAGCAGCTTGCATGTCGACCAGCCCCAGCATTTT; cdr3_aa: CASSLHVDQPQHF
d_call: .; clone_size: .; j_call: TRBJ2-2; v_call: TRBV10-3; cdr3_nt: TGTGCCATCAGCGACTCAGGTAGCGGGGAGCTGTTTTTT; cdr3_aa: CAISDSGSGELFF
d_call: .; clone_size: .; j_call: TRBJ1-2; v_call: TRBV11-2; cdr3_nt: TGTGCCAGCAGCTTAGATCAGGGAGCAGGGGCGTTTAGGTATGGCTACACCTTC; cdr3_aa: CASSLDQGAGAFRYGYTF
d_call: .; clone_size: .; j_call: TRBJ2-7; v_call: TRBV7-9; cdr3_nt: TGTGCCAGCAGTCATCAGGGACATACCTACGAGCAGTACTTC; cdr3_aa: CASSHQGHTYEQYF
d_call: .; clone_size: many; j_call: TRBJ1-2; v_call: TRBV14; cdr3_nt: TGTGCCAGCAGCTCTGATTGGACTAACTATGGCTACACCTTC; cdr3_aa: CASSSDWTNYGYTF
d_call: .; clone_size: many; j_call: TRBJ1-5; v_call: TRBV7-8; cdr3_nt: TGTGCCAGCAGCTTAGTCAGGTCTTCGTTCGAGGAGGGGCGGCCCCAGCATTTT; cdr3_aa: CASSLVRSSFEEGRPQHF
d_call: .; clone_size: .; j_call: TRBJ2-7; v_call: TRBV7-8; cdr3_nt: TGTGCCAGCAGCTTAGGTGGCAGGGAAGAGTACTTC; cdr3_aa: CASSLGGREEYF
d_call: .; clone_size: many; j_call: TRBJ1-2; v_call: TRBV7-2; cdr3_nt: TGTGCCAGCAGCTCCGGACAGAAACTCTTTACCACCTTC; cdr3_aa: CASSSGQKLFTTF
d_call: .; clone_size: .; j_call: TRBJ1-3; v_call: TRBV6-5; cdr3_nt: TGTGCCAGCACCAGGGAGGTTGGAAACACCATATATTTT; cdr3_aa: CASTREVGNTIYF
d_call: .; clone_size: many; j_call: TRBJ1-1; v_call: TRBV20-1; cdr3_nt: TGCAGTGCTGGTCCCCTGACTGAAGCTTTCTTT; cdr3_aa: CSAGPLTEAFF
d_call: .; clone_size: many; j_call: TRBJ2-5; v_call: TRBV29-1; cdr3_nt: TGCAGCGGCACCGGGACCGATCAAGAGACCCAGTACTTC; cdr3_aa: CSGTGTDQETQYF
d_call: .; clone_size: many; j_call: TRBJ1-6; v_call: TRBV7-6; cdr3_nt: TGTGCCAGCAGCTTAGACCCCGGACCCCTTGTGGGGCAGTATAATTCACCCCTCCACTTT; cdr3_aa: CASSLDPGPLVGQYNSPLHF
d_call: TRBD2; clone_size: many; j_call: TRBJ2-7; v_call: TRBV20-1; cdr3_nt: TGCAGTGCTAGAGGCGGGGGAGATCGGCAGTACTTC; cdr3_aa: CSARGGGDRQYF
d_call: .; clone_size: many; j_call: TRBJ1-2; v_call: TRBV12-3/TRBV12-4; cdr3_nt: TGTGCCAGCAGTTTGGGCCCTGGCTACACCTTC; cdr3_aa: CASSLGPGYTF
d_call: .; clone_size: many; j_call: TRBJ1-2; v_call: TRBV28; cdr3_nt: TGTGCCAGCGCGGTCGGGGGCTATGGCTACACCTTC; cdr3_aa: CASAVGGYGYTF
d_call: TRBD1; clone_size: .; j_call: TRBJ2-7; v_call: TRBV12-3/TRBV12-4; cdr3_nt: TGTGCCAGCAGTTGGTTCGGGACAGGGGACGAGCAGTACTTC; cdr3_aa: CASSWFGTGDEQYF
d_call: .; clone_size: .; j_call: TRBJ2-7; v_call: TRBV29-1; cdr3_nt: TGCAGCGAGGGGGTTCTAGCCTACGAGCAGTACTTC; cdr3_aa: CSEGVLAYEQYF
d_call: .; clone_size: .; j_call: TRBJ2-5; v_call: TRBV2; cdr3_nt: TGTGCCTGGAGTTTTGGGGCGGAGACCCAGTACTTC; cdr3_aa: CAWSFGAETQYF
d_call: .; clone_size: .; j_call: TRBJ1-6; v_call: TRBV7-9; cdr3_nt: TGTGCCAGCAGCCAGGTCCCGGGGTCCTATAATTCACCCCTCCACTTT; cdr3_aa: CASSQVPGSYNSPLHF
d_call: .; clone_size: .; j_call: TRBJ2-7; v_call: TRBV6-6; cdr3_nt: TGTGCCAGCAGTTATGGGGGGACAGCCTCCTACGAGCAGTACTTC; cdr3_aa: CASSYGGTASYEQYF
d_call: .; clone_size: many; j_call: TRBJ2-7; v_call: TRBV11-2; cdr3_nt: TGTGCCAGCAGCCAACCGGGGCCCTACGAGCAGTACTTC; cdr3_aa: CASSQPGPYEQYF
d_call: TRBD1; clone_size: once; j_call: TRBJ1-2; v_call: TRBV25-1; cdr3_nt: TGTGCCAGCAGAGCGCATGGGGAACAGGGGTTAGGCTACACCTTC; cdr3_aa: CASRAHGEQGLGYTF
d_call: TRBD2; clone_size: .; j_call: TRBJ2-5; v_call: TRBV7-2; cdr3_nt: TGTGCCACCCCGGGGGGGGGCGGAGAGACCCAGTACTTC; cdr3_aa: CATPGGGGETQYF
d_call: TRBD1; clone_size: many; j_call: TRBJ2-7; v_call: TRBV29-1; cdr3_nt: TGCAGCGTGATGACAGGGCGCTACGAGCAGTACTTC; cdr3_aa: CSVMTGRYEQYF
d_call: .; clone_size: .; j_call: TRBJ1-4; v_call: TRBV5-1; cdr3_nt: TGCGCCAGCAGACGGAGCAGTTGGGAAAAACTGTTTTTT; cdr3_aa: CASRRSSWEKLFF
d_call: .; clone_size: .; j_call: TRBJ2-7; v_call: TRBV12-3/TRBV12-4; cdr3_nt: TGTGCCAGCAGTTACCCAGGGGCGAGCTACGAGCAGTACTTC; cdr3_aa: CASSYPGASYEQYF
d_call: .; clone_size: .; j_call: TRBJ2-7; v_call: TRBV10-3; cdr3_nt: TGTGCCATCAAGGGGGGCCCGGGGCTAGCGCTTTACGAGCAGTACTTC; cdr3_aa: CAIKGGPGLALYEQYF
d_call: .; clone_size: .; j_call: TRBJ1-6; v_call: TRBV29-1; cdr3_nt: TGCAGCGTTGGAGACAGTGAGGCCTCACCCCTCCACTTT; cdr3_aa: CSVGDSEASPLHF
d_call: TRBD2; clone_size: many; j_call: TRBJ2-5; v_call: TRBV12-3/TRBV12-4; cdr3_nt: TGTGCCAGCAGTTTAACTAGCTGGGAGGGAGGAGAGACCCAGTACTTC; cdr3_aa: CASSLTSWEGGETQYF
d_call: .; clone_size: many; j_call: TRBJ1-2; v_call: TRBV19; cdr3_nt: TGTGCCAGTAGTCGGGCGGGGGGATATGGCTACACCTTC; cdr3_aa: CASSRAGGYGYTF
d_call: .; clone_size: .; j_call: TRBJ2-2; v_call: TRBV2; cdr3_nt: TGTGCCAGCGGGGACTCAAACACCGGGGAGCTGTTTTTT; cdr3_aa: CASGDSNTGELFF
d_call: TRBD2; clone_size: .; j_call: TRBJ2-5; v_call: TRBV20-1; cdr3_nt: TGCAGTGCTAAACGACTAGCGGAAGGGCAGACCCAGTACTTC; cdr3_aa: CSAKRLAEGQTQYF
d_call: TRBD1; clone_size: .; j_call: TRBJ1-3; v_call: TRBV6-5; cdr3_nt: TGTGCCAGCAGTGACGACAGGGCTGGAAACACCATATATTTT; cdr3_aa: CASSDDRAGNTIYF
d_call: .; clone_size: few; j_call: TRBJ1-2; v_call: TRBV4-1; cdr3_nt: TGCGCCAGCAGCCAAAACGAGTTACAGACGAACTATGGCTACACCTTC; cdr3_aa: CASSQNELQTNYGYTF
d_call: .; clone_size: .; j_call: TRBJ1-4; v_call: TRBV20-1; cdr3_nt: TGCAGTGTTATAGGTCCAGGGAATGAAAAACTGTTTTTT; cdr3_aa: CSVIGPGNEKLFF
d_call: TRBD1; clone_size: many; j_call: TRBJ2-7; v_call: TRBV12-3/TRBV12-4; cdr3_nt: TGTGCCAGCAGTGTCGGGACAGTCCCCGAGCAGTACTTC; cdr3_aa: CASSVGTVPEQYF
d_call: .; clone_size: many; j_call: TRBJ1-2; v_call: TRBV20-1; cdr3_nt: TGCAGTGCCAGAGTCGGACGGCGGTATGGCTACACCTTC; cdr3_aa: CSARVGRRYGYTF
d_call: .; clone_size: .; j_call: TRBJ1-5; v_call: TRBV2; cdr3_nt: TGTGCCAGCAGTGAGGGTGGCCAGGGCGAGCATTTT; cdr3_aa: CASSEGGQGEHF
d_call: TRBD1; clone_size: many; j_call: TRBJ1-6; v_call: TRBV9; cdr3_nt: TGTGCCAGCAGCGTAGGGACAGGGGATTCACCCCTCCACTTT; cdr3_aa: CASSVGTGDSPLHF
d_call: .; clone_size: many; j_call: TRBJ2-6; v_call: TRBV25-1; cdr3_nt: TGTGCCAGCATGCAAGGACAGAGCACCTCTGGGGCCAACGTCCTGACTTTC; cdr3_aa: CASMQGQSTSGANVLTF
d_call: .; clone_size: few; j_call: TRBJ2-7; v_call: TRBV6-2/TRBV6-3; cdr3_nt: TGTGCCAGCAAGGGCGGAAACTACGAGCAGTACTTC; cdr3_aa: CASKGGNYEQYF
d_call: TRBD1; clone_size: .; j_call: TRBJ1-2; v_call: TRBV7-9; cdr3_nt: TGTGCCCTCGAGAGAGGGGACAGTGAGAACACTGAAGCTAACTATGGCTACACCTTC; cdr3_aa: CALERGDSENTEANYGYTF